This TCR beta chain was observed in a study of regulatory T cells in long-lasting Graves disease. Time point noted: persistent/refractory GD, antithyroid drugs over 5 years with positive TRAb. PBMC-extracted RNA yielded the TCR library. Through Arm-PCR of CDR3 regions and iRepertoire HTBI primers, TCR beta libraries were built. TCRdb re-called the multiplex PCR reads through MiXCR, storing one row per CDR3 protein. Of 400,000 to 450,000 distinct CDR3 sequences listed, less than 25% are singletons. A few counts support this clonotype. Per the germline V gene, CDR1 is SGDLS and CDR2 is YYNGEE. Trimming shortened V by 6 bases and J by 0 bases, and 15 bases separated the two germline ends. CDR3 length equals 15 residues.

The sequence came from a female donor with Graves disease. The gene calls are TRBV9 and TRBJ2-5; D is possibly TRBD2 (6 bases). The source material was peripheral blood mononuclear cells (PBMCs), sampled when the disease was refractory, from a patient treated with antithyroid drugs. The CDR3 here is CASTVSGENQETQYF. CDR3 DNA: TGTGCCAGCACCGTTAGCGGCGAGAACCAAGAGACCCAGTACTTC.